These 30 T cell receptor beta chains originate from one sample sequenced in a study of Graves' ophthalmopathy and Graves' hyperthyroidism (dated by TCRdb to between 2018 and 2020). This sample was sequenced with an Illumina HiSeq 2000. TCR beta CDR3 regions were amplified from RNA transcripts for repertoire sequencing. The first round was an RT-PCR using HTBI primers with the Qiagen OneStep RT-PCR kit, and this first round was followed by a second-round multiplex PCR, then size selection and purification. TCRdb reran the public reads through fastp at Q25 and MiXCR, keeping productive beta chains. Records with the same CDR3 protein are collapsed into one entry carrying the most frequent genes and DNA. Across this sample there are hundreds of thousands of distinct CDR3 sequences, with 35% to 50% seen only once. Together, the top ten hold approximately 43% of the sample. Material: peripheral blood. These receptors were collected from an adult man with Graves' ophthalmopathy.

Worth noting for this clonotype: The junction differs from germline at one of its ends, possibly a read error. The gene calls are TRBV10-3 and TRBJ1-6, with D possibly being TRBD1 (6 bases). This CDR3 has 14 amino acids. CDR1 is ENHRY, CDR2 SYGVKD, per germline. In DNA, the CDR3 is TGTGCCAGCAGTTTGGGGGGGGCGGATTCACCCCTCCACTTT. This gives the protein CASSLGGADSPLHF.

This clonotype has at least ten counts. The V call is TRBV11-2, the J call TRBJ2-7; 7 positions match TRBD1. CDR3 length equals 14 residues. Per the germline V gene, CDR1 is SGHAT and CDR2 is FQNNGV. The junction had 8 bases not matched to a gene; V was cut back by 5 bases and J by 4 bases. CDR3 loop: CASSPPEGAYEQYF. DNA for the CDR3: TGTGCCAGCAGCCCACCCGAGGGGGCGTACGAGCAGTACTTC.

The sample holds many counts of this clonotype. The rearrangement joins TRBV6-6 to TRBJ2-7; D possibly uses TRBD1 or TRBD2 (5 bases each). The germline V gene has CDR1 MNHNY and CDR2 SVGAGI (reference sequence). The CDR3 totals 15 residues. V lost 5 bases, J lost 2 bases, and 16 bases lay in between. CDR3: CASSKRDAAAYEQYF. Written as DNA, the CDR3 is TGTGCCAGCAGTAAACGGGACGCAGCTGCCTACGAGCAGTACTTC.

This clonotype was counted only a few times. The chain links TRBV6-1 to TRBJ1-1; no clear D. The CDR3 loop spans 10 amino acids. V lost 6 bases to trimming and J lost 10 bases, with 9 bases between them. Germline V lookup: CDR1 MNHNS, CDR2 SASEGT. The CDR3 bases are TGTGCCAGCAGGGCAGTCGGAGCTTTCTTT. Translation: CASRAVGAFF.

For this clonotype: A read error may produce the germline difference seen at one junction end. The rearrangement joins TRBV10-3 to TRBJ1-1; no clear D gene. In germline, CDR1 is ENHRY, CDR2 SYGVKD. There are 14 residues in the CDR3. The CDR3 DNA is TGTGCCAGCAGTAACAGACGGCAGAACACTGAAGCTTTCTTT. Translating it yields CASSNRRQNTEAFF.

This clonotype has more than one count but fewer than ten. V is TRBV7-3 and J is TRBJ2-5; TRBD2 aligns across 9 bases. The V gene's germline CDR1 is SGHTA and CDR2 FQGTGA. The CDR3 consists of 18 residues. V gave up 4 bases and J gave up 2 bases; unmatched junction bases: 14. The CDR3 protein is CASSSPRAGGRTQETQYF. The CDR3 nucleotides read TGTGCCAGCAGCTCCCCTCGAGCGGGGGGCCGTACACAAGAGACCCAGTACTTC.

CDR3 amino acids: CSSDNTGKTYEQYF. The DNA for the CDR3 is TGCAGCAGTGATAATACAGGGAAAACCTACGAGCAGTACTTC. This chain connects TRBV29-1 to TRBJ2-7, with D maybe TRBD1 (6 bases). This CDR3 has 14 residues. Germline V gives CDR1 SQVTM, CDR2 ANQGSEA. V was cut by 8 bases and J by 2 bases, with 19 bases left in between.

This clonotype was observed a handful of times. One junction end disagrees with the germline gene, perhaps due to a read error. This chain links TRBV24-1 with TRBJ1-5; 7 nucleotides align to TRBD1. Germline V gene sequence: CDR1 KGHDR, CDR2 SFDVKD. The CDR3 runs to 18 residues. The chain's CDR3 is CASSFHQSRPGGRQPQHF. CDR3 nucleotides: TGTGCCAGCAGTTTCCACCAGTCCCGTCCAGGGGGAAGGCAGCCCCAGCATTTT.

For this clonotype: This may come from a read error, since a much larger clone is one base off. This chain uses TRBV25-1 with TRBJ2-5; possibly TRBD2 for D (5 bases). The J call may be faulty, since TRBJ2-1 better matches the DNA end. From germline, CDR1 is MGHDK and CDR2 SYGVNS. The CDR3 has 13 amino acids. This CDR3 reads CASSTRTGETQFF. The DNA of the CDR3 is TGTGCCAGCAGCACTCGGACCGGGGAGACCCAGTTCTTC.

CDR3 in amino acids: CASSFAGRDQETQYF. The DNA for the CDR3 is TGTGCCAGCAGTTTTGCGGGGAGAGACCAAGAGACCCAGTACTTC. The rearrangement links TRBV12-3 or TRBV12-4 to TRBJ2-5, with D maybe TRBD2 (6 bases). Deletions cut 3 bases from V and 0 bases from J, with 11 bases between. This CDR3 is 15 amino acids long.

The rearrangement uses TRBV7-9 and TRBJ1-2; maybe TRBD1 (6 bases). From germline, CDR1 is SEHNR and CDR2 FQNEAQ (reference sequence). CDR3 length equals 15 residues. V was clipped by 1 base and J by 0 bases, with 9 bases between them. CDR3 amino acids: CASSLGTAPNYGYTF. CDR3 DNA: TGTGCCAGCAGCTTAGGGACAGCGCCTAACTATGGCTACACCTTC.

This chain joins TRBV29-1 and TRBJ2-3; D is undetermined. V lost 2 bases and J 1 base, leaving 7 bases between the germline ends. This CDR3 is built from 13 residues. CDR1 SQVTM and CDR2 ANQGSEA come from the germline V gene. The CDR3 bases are TGCAGCGTTGAATGGATGGGCACAGATACGCAGTATTTT. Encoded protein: CSVEWMGTDTQYF.

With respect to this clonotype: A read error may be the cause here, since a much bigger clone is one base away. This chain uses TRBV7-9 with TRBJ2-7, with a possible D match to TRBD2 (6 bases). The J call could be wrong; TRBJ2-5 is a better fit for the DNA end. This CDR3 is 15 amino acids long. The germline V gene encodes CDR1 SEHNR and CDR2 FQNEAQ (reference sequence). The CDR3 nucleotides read TGTGCCCGCAGCTCCCGAGCAGGACTACAAGAGACCCAGTACTTC. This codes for CARSSRAGLQETQYF.

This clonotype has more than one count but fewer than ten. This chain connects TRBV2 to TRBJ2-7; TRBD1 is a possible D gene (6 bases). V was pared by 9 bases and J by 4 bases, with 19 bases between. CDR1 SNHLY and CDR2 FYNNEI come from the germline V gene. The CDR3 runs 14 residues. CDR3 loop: CASANSGTRYEQYF. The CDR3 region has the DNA TGTGCCAGTGCAAATTCTGGGACAAGGTACGAGCAGTACTTC.

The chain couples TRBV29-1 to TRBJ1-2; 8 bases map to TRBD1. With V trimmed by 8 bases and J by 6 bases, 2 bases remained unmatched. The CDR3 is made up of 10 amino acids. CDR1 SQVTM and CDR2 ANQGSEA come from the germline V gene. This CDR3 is CSFRGHGYTF. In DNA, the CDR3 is TGCAGCTTCAGGGGGCATGGCTACACCTTC. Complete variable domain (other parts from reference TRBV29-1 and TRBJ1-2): SAVISQKPSRDICQRGTSLTIQCQVDSQVTMMFWYRQQPGQSLTLIATANQGSEATYESGFVIDKFPISRPNLTFSTLTVSNMSPEDSSIYLCSFRGHGYTFGSGTRLTVV.

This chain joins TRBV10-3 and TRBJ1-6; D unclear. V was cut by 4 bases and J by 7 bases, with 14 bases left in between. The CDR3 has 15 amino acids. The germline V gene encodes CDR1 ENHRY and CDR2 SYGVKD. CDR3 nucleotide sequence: TGTGCCATCAGTGTTGGAGGGAGCAACAATTCACCCCTCCACTTT. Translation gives CAISVGGSNNSPLHF.

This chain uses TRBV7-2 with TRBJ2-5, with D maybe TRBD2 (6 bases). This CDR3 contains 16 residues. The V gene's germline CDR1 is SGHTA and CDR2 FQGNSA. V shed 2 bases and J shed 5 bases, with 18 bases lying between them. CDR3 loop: CASSLSGGTVAETQYF. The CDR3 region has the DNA TGTGCCAGCAGCTTATCGGGCGGGACGGTAGCCGAGACCCAGTACTTC.

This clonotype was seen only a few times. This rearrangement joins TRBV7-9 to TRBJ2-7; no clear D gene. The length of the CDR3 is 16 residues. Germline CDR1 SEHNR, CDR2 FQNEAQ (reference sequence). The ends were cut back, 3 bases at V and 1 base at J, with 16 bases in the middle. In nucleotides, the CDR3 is TGTGCCAGCAGCTTTAGTGGCGGCAGCGTTTCCTACGAGCAGTACTTC. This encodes CASSFSGGSVSYEQYF.

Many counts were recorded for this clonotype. In nucleotides, the CDR3 is TGCAGCGTTGCCAACAGGGCCAGCCAAGAGACCCAGTACTTC. Encoded protein: CSVANRASQETQYF. The chain uses TRBV29-1 and TRBJ2-5, with TRBD1 as a possible D gene (6 bases). The CDR3 sequence is 14 residues long. V was trimmed by 4 bases and J by 1 base, leaving 13 bases between them. Germline CDR1 is SQVTM and CDR2 is ANQGSEA.

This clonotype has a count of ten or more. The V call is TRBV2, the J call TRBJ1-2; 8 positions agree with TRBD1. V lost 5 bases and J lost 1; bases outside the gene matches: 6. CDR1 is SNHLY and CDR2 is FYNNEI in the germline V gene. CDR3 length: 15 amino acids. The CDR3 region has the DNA TGTGCCAGCAGTCAGGGACAGGAAATTAACTATGGCTACACCTTC. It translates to CASSQGQEINYGYTF.

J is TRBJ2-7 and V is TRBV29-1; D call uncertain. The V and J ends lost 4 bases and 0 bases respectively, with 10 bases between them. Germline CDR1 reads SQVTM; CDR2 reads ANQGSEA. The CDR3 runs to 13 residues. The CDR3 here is CSVVIWGSYEQYF. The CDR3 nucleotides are TGCAGCGTTGTAATCTGGGGCTCCTACGAGCAGTACTTC.

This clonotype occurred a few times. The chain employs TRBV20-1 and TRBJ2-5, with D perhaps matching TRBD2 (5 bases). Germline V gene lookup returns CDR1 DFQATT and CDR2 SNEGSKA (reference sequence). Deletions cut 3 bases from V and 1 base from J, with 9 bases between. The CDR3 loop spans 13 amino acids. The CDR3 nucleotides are TGCAGTGCTAGTCGCGGGCTCCAAGAGACCCAGTACTTC. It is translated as CSASRGLQETQYF.

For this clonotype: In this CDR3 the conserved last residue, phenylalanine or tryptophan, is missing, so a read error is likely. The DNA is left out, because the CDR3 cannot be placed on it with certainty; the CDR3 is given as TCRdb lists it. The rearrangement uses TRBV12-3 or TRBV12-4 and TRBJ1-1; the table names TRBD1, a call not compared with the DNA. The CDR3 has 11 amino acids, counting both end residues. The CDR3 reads CASSQAVRGIL.

DNA for the CDR3: TGTGCCAGCAGCCCAAAGGGGCAGGGTAACTATGGCTACACCTTC. It yields the protein CASSPKGQGNYGYTF. V gene TRBV5-6 combines with J gene TRBJ1-2; tentatively, D is TRBD1 (5 bases). Germline V gene lookup returns CDR1 SGHDT and CDR2 YYEEEE. The length of the CDR3 is 15 residues. V was pared by 4 bases and J by 1 base, with 14 bases between.

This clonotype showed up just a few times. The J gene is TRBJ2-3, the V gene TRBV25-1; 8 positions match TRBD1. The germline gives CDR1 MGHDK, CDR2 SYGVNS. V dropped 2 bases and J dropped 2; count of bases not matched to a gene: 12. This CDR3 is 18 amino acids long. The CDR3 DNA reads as TGTGCCAGCAGTGAAAGTCTAGGCAGGGGGCGCGACACAGATACGCAGTATTTT. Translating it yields CASSESLGRGRDTDTQYF.

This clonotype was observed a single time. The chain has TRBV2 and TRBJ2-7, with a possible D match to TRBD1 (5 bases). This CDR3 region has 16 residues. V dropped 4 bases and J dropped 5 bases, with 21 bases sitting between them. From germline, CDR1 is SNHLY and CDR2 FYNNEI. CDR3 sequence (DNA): TGTGCCAGCAGTGCTAGTGCCCCAGGACACTCACACGAGCAGTACTTC. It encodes CASSASAPGHSHEQYF.

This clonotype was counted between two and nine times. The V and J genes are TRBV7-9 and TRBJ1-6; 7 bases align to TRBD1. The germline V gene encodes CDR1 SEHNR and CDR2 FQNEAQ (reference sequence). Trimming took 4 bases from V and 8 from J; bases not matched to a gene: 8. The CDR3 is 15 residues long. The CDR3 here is CASSSNRGSHSPLHF. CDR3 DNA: TGTGCCAGCAGCTCAAACAGGGGATCCCATTCACCCCTCCACTTT.

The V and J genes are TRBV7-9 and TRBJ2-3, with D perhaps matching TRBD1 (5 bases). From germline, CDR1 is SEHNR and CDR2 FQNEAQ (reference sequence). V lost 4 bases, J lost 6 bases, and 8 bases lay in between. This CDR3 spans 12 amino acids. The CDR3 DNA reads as TGTGCCAGCAGCTCACAGGCGGATACGCAGTATTTT. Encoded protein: CASSSQADTQYF.

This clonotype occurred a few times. This chain's CDR3 is CASTPAGELFF. DNA for the CDR3: TGTGCCAGCACTCCAGCCGGGGAGCTGTTTTTT. The chain combines TRBV2 with TRBJ2-2; D not certain. The CDR3 is 11 residues long. The ends were cut back, 7 bases at V and 6 bases at J, with 6 bases in the middle. The germline CDR1 and CDR2 sequences are SNHLY and FYNNEI.

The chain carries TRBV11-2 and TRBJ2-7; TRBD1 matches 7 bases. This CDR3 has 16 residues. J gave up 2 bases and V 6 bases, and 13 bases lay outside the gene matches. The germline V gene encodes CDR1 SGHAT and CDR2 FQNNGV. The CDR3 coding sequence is TGTGCCAGCAGTCTCGCAGTGGTAACAGGGGCCTACGAGCAGTACTTC. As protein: CASSLAVVTGAYEQYF.